This T cell receptor beta chain comes out of a study of blood T cells in healthy people across ages. The wider study: About one barcoded beta molecule was captured per two T cells (by template switching).

A sample-barcoded 5' primer and a J-beta primer mix were used in a second PCR of roughly 7 to 12 cycles. TCRdb itself ran the 5' RACE reads through MiXCR, one entry per CDR3 protein. This table has hundreds of thousands of distinct CDR3 sequences, around 31% appearing once. CDR3 length: 14 amino acids. The J segment lost 7 bases and the V segment lost 6 bases, leaving 8 bases of the junction unmatched. This clonotype was detected a few times. Ranging in age from about 6 to 95, the donors were healthy Caucasian individuals from Russia. The sample, about 9.2 milliliters of peripheral blood, was drawn from each donor. Isolating PBMCs gave at least 6 million of these cells per sample.

The TCR comes from a woman older than 75 in good health. Sequencing used blood. The gene calls are TRBV12-3 or TRBV12-4 and TRBJ1-5; 8 bases are shared with TRBD1. The CDR3 loop is CASSQGQGWQPQHF. The CDR3, as DNA: TGTGCCAGCAGCCAAGGACAGGGCTGGCAGCCCCAGCATTTT.